The 27 T cell receptor beta chains listed next were all sequenced from one sample in a study of control samples from healthy donors and cancer patients. Assay: immunoSEQ multiplex PCR; the TCRdb copy retains only in-frame clones and omits some. The table lists over 150,000 clones, about 94% of them singletons. Material: blood. These receptors were collected from a man aged 35 to 55 in good health.

The V call is TRBV5-1, the J call TRBJ1-2; 9 bases are a match to TRBD1. Per germline, CDR1 SGHRS and CDR2 YFSETQ. The CDR3 is 16 amino acids. With 0 bases clipped from V and 0 bases from J, the junction kept 3 bases outside the gene matches. CDR3 coding DNA: TGCGCCAGCAGCTTGGGGGACAGGGAGTCTAACTATGGCTACACCTTC. Residues: CASSLGDRESNYGYTF.

CDR3 nucleotide sequence: TGTGCCAGCAGCTTAGGTCCACAGGCCACCGACAATGAGCAGTTCTTC. It yields the protein CASSLGPQATDNEQFF. The chain recombines TRBV7-2 with TRBJ2-1, with D possibly being TRBD1 (5 bases). CDR1 SGHTA and CDR2 FQGNSA come from the germline V gene. CDR3 length: 16 residues. Trimming took 1 base from V and 5 from J, leaving 15 bases between them. The full variable domain, with the rest looked up from reference TRBV7-2 and TRBJ2-1, is GAGVSQSPSNKVTEKGKDVELRCDPISGHTALYWYRQSLGQGLEFLIYFQGNSAPDKSGLPSDRFSAERTGGSVSTLTIQRTQQEDSAVYLCASSLGPQATDNEQFFGPGTRLTVL.

This sequence joins TRBV7-9 and TRBJ1-2; no clear D. V was trimmed by 1 base and J by 3 bases, leaving 3 bases between them. The CDR3 is made up of 12 amino acids. In germline, CDR1 is SEHNR, CDR2 FQNEAQ (reference sequence). CDR3 nucleotide sequence: TGTGCCAGCAGCTTAGGTGACTATGGCTACACCTTC. Protein sequence: CASSLGDYGYTF.

The CDR3 DNA reads as TGTGCCAGCAGTTCCCGACAGGGGGGAAACACCATATATTTT. It translates to CASSSRQGGNTIYF. V usage is TRBV6-5 and J usage is TRBJ1-3; TRBD1 matches 8 bases. Trimming cost V 4 bases and J 4 bases; bases outside gene matches: 3. The CDR3 is made up of 14 amino acids. The V gene's germline CDR1 is MNHEY and CDR2 SVGAGI.

This chain uses TRBV5-5 with TRBJ2-3; perhaps TRBD1 as D (5 bases). Trimming took 4 bases from V and 3 from J, leaving 18 bases between them. Looked up from germline, CDR1 is SGHKS and CDR2 is YYEKEE (reference sequence). The CDR3 runs 16 residues. CDR3 protein: CASSRSPGYGTDTQYF. As DNA, the CDR3 is TGTGCCAGCAGCCGGAGTCCAGGGTATGGTACAGATACGCAGTATTTT.

The V and J genes are TRBV6-5 and TRBJ2-7; tentatively, D is TRBD1 or TRBD2 (5 bases each). There are 11 residues in the CDR3. Trimming shortened V by 8 bases and J by 0 bases, and 5 bases separated the two germline ends. The germline V gene has CDR1 MNHEY and CDR2 SVGAGI. Here the CDR3 DNA reads TGTGCCAGCGGGACCTCCTACGAGCAGTACTTC. Its protein is CASGTSYEQYF.

V usage is TRBV7-9 and J usage is TRBJ2-2; a possible D gene is TRBD1 (6 bases). The CDR3 extends over 16 amino acids. Germline V CDR1 and CDR2: SEHNR, FQNEAQ (reference sequence). Trimming stripped 7 bases from V and 7 bases from J, with 22 bases between. CDR3 nucleotides: TGTGCCAGCACCGTGGGGCCCATCAGGGACATCGGGGAGCTGTTTTTT. Translation gives CASTVGPIRDIGELFF.

The table lists this clone with many counts. The chain joins TRBV5-5 to TRBJ1-5; D is unclear. CDR1 is SGHKS, CDR2 YYEKEE, per germline (reference sequence). This CDR3 is 13 amino acids long. Trimming shortened V by 0 bases and J by 7 bases, and 8 bases separated the two germline ends. CDR3 in DNA: TGTGCCAGCAGCTTGGGGATTTTACAGCCCCAGCATTTT. It is translated as CASSLGILQPQHF.

CDR3 protein: CASSLDRGGLREKLFF. The DNA for the CDR3 is TGTGCCAGCAGCTTAGACCGAGGGGGGTTGCGGGAAAAACTGTTTTTT. V and J are TRBV11-2 and TRBJ1-4; possibly TRBD1 for D (6 bases). CDR1 SGHAT and CDR2 FQNNGV come from the germline V gene. The CDR3 is 16 amino acids. Trimming shortened V by 0 bases and J by 8 bases, and 16 bases separated the two germline ends.

V is TRBV6-6 and J is TRBJ1-3; 8 bases map to TRBD1. Germline loops: CDR1 MNHNY, CDR2 SVGAGI (reference sequence). CDR3 length: 16 amino acids. After removal of 1 base from V and 3 bases from J, the junction contained 5 bases not matched to a gene. The CDR3 region has the DNA TGTGCCAGCAGTTACTGGCAGGGGGCAGGTGGAAACACCATATATTTT. It encodes CASSYWQGAGGNTIYF.

The chain recombines TRBV4-1 with TRBJ1-6, with TRBD1 matching 12 bases. The CDR3 runs 14 residues. Germline V gene lookup returns CDR1 MGHRA and CDR2 YSYEKL. Losses at the gene ends were 6 bases for V and 10 bases for J; bases not matched to a gene: 4. CDR3 amino acids: CASSPGTGGSPLHF. The CDR3 nucleotides read TGCGCCAGCAGTCCCGGGACAGGGGGCTCACCCCTCCACTTT.

V and J are TRBV28 and TRBJ2-3; no definite D call. The CDR3 length is 12 residues. Trimming took 4 bases from V and 6 from J, leaving 8 bases between them. Germline loops: CDR1 MDHEN, CDR2 SYDVKM. CDR3: CASSSLLDTQYF. The CDR3 coding sequence is TGTGCCAGCAGTTCGCTTCTTGATACGCAGTATTTT.

This sequence joins TRBV19 and TRBJ1-1, with D unclear. V lost 0 bases and J 10 bases, leaving 9 bases between the germline ends. This CDR3 is built from 12 residues. The V gene's germline CDR1 is LNHDA and CDR2 SQIVND (reference sequence). The CDR3 here is CASSIDGRVAFF. CDR3 bases: TGTGCCAGTAGTATAGACGGGCGGGTAGCTTTCTTT.

The chain recombines TRBV20-1 with TRBJ1-2, with D tentatively TRBD1 (5 bases). The germline V gene encodes CDR1 DFQATT and CDR2 SNEGSKA (reference sequence). V was trimmed by 6 bases and J by 6 bases, leaving 11 bases between them. This CDR3 comprises 11 residues. The CDR3 sequence: CSATTDDGYTF. DNA for the CDR3: TGCAGTGCAACGACAGACGATGGCTACACCTTC.

On this clone itself: The same CDR3 is also encoded by other DNA sequences in this sample. The chain couples TRBV5-6 to TRBJ2-1, with TRBD2 matching over 8 bases. The CDR3 consists of 18 residues. Germline V gives CDR1 SGHDT, CDR2 YYEEEE. The junction had 15 bases not matched to a gene; V was cut back by 3 bases and J by 4 bases. The CDR3 sequence: CASSSYRGAGGPYNEQFF. The CDR3 DNA follows: TGTGCCAGCAGCTCCTACCGGGGGGCGGGGGGACCATACAATGAGCAGTTCTTC.

This clone was detected only a few times. The V gene is TRBV4-1, the J gene TRBJ1-5; D remains ambiguous. Trimming cost V 4 bases and J 5 bases, with 15 bases left between them. The CDR3 is made up of 15 amino acids. The V gene's germline CDR1 is MGHRA and CDR2 YSYEKL. The CDR3 loop reads CASSRAEVSDQPQHF. CDR3 coding DNA: TGCGCCAGCAGCCGTGCGGAAGTCTCAGATCAGCCCCAGCATTTT.

CDR3 sequence reads: CASRPMSGNTIYF. The CDR3 DNA reads as TGTGCCAGTAGGCCAATGTCTGGAAACACCATATATTTT. The rearrangement uses TRBV19 and TRBJ1-3, with D unclear. V was trimmed by 6 bases and J by 1 base, leaving 7 bases between them. Germline V gene data show CDR1 as LNHDA and CDR2 as SQIVND (reference sequence). This CDR3 contains 13 residues.

This clone was detected only once. The chain couples TRBV6-5 to TRBJ1-6; 7 nucleotides match TRBD1. Germline CDR1 MNHEY, CDR2 SVGAGI. This CDR3 region has 14 residues. The V gene end was trimmed by 5 bases and the J gene end by 6 bases; junction bases not matched to a gene: 4. CDR3 sequence reads: CASSPRQGNSPLHF. The CDR3 coding sequence is TGTGCCAGCAGTCCACGACAGGGTAATTCACCCCTCCACTTT.

This rearrangement joins TRBV10-3 to TRBJ1-2; D unclear. V dropped 0 bases and J dropped 0 bases, with 14 bases sitting between them. This CDR3 is built from 17 residues. Germline V gene sequence: CDR1 ENHRY, CDR2 SYGVKD. The CDR3 loop reads CAISESHLDGANYGYTF. The DNA for the CDR3 is TGTGCCATCAGTGAGTCGCACTTAGACGGCGCTAACTATGGCTACACCTTC.

The genes are TRBV6-6 and TRBJ1-2; tentatively, D is TRBD1 (6 bases). Germline V gives CDR1 MNHNY, CDR2 SVGAGI (reference sequence). V dropped 2 bases and J dropped 3 bases, with 7 bases sitting between them. CDR3 length equals 13 residues. The CDR3 DNA is TGTGCCAGCAGTTACCCAGGGGACTATGGCTACACCTTC. Translated, it gives CASSYPGDYGYTF.

This chain connects TRBV5-4 to TRBJ2-1; 9 bases align to TRBD1. This CDR3 is 16 amino acids long. V was pared by 2 bases and J by 0 bases, with 3 bases of the junction left unmatched. CDR1 and CDR2 (germline): SGHNT, YYREEE (reference sequence). In DNA form, the CDR3 reads TGTGCCAGCAGCTTTGGGACAGGGAGCTCCTACAATGAGCAGTTCTTC. Amino acid sequence: CASSFGTGSSYNEQFF.

The chain joins TRBV6-5 to TRBJ2-3; 9 bases fit TRBD1. This CDR3 has 16 residues. The V segment lost 0 bases and the J segment 4 bases; nucleotides outside the gene matches: 5. The germline gives CDR1 MNHEY, CDR2 SVGAGI. The CDR3 here is CASSYSGTGYADTQYF. In nucleotides, the CDR3 is TGTGCCAGCAGTTACTCTGGGACAGGGTATGCAGATACGCAGTATTTT.

The chain is built from TRBV7-2 and TRBJ1-1; 10 bases map to TRBD1. The junction had 8 bases not matched to a gene; V was cut back by 2 bases and J by 2 bases. CDR3 size: 17 residues. Per the germline V gene, CDR1 is SGHTA and CDR2 is FQGNSA. The CDR3 is CASSLRLGTGVNTEAFF. The DNA of the CDR3 is TGTGCCAGCAGCTTAAGGCTTGGGACAGGGGTTAACACTGAAGCTTTCTTT.

This clone was counted only a few times. The chain combines TRBV4-2 with TRBJ1-1; no clear D. Germline V gene lookup returns CDR1 LGHNA and CDR2 YNFKEQ. The CDR3 totals 15 residues. The V gene lost 4 bases and the J gene lost 4 bases, with 16 bases spanning the gap. The CDR3 reads CASSRDPEGRTEAFF. Here the CDR3 DNA reads TGTGCCAGCAGCCGAGACCCTGAGGGTCGCACTGAAGCTTTCTTT.

Comments on this clone: The junction departs from the called germline gene at one end, perhaps through a read error. This chain joins TRBV2 and TRBJ1-5; D possibly corresponds to TRBD1 (6 bases). From germline, CDR1 is SNHLY and CDR2 FYNNEI. The CDR3 has 13 amino acids. DNA for the CDR3: TGTGCCAGCAGTGAAGCGCCGTGGGCAGGGGAGGATTTT. It yields the protein CASSEAPWAGEDF.

The genes are TRBV6-1 and TRBJ1-5; the D gene is possibly TRBD1 (5 bases). Deletions cut 3 bases from V and 0 bases from J, with 18 bases between. Germline-derived CDR1 and CDR2 are MNHNS and SASEGT. The CDR3 is 18 residues long. The CDR3 nucleotides read TGTGCCAGCAGTGAGGAGGCCAGGGCCGATTATAGCAATCAGCCCCAGCATTTT. Its protein product is CASSEEARADYSNQPQHF.

V usage is TRBV5-6 and J usage is TRBJ1-2; the match to TRBD1 covers 8 bases. The CDR3 covers 17 residues. Trimming at V came to 0 bases and at J to 0 bases, leaving 7 bases not matched to a gene. Germline values: CDR1 SGHDT, CDR2 YYEEEE. The chain's CDR3 is CASSLAADRASNYGYTF. Here the CDR3 DNA reads TGTGCCAGCAGCTTGGCCGCGGACAGGGCTTCTAACTATGGCTACACCTTC.